This T cell receptor beta chain was captured in a study of blood T cell repertoires in COVID-19. Across the study: Acute-phase and convalescent COVID-19 samples originated in the United States, Italy and Spain.

V lost 7 bases and J lost 4, with 14 bases in between. In germline, CDR1 is WSHSY, CDR2 SAAADI. The CDR3 is 14 amino acids. TCRdb keeps only in-frame clones here, not all; method: immunoSEQ multiplex PCR. Of fewer than 200,000 clones in the sample, roughly 90% were seen once. The chain links TRBV10-2 to TRBJ2-1; TRBD2 is a possible D gene (6 bases). The sequenced sample consisted of peripheral blood. This sequence was found in a man between 18 and 35 years old with COVID-19, enrolled during active disease. The CDR3 loop reads CASIEVAAYNEQFF. The DNA for the CDR3 is TGCGCCAGCATAGAGGTAGCGGCGTACAATGAGCAGTTCTTC.